The 31 T cell receptor beta chains reported below all come from one sample, sequenced in a study of CD8 T cells in ankylosing spondylitis. TCRdb analysed the 5' RACE reads with MiXCR anew, one entry per CDR3 protein. The table lists under 300,000 distinct CDR3 sequences, around 9.2% of them singletons. The sample was blood, either unsorted or a sorted T cell fraction (not recorded which). Receptors originate from a male donor with ankylosing spondylitis or in good health (not recorded which).

The chain links TRBV7-9 to TRBJ1-1, with 9 bases lining up with TRBD1. This CDR3 has 16 residues. In germline, CDR1 is SEHNR, CDR2 FQNEAQ (reference sequence). Germline trimming cut 0 bases from V and 1 base from J; bases unmatched to any gene: 3. CDR3 in DNA: TGTGCCAGCAGCTTAGCGGGACAGGGCCCGAACACTGAAGCTTTCTTT. This codes for CASSLAGQGPNTEAFF.

This clonotype was counted many times. The rearrangement uses TRBV29-1 and TRBJ2-1; possibly TRBD2 for D (6 bases). This CDR3 spans 14 amino acids. V was pared by 0 bases and J by 6 bases, with 12 bases between. CDR1 SQVTM and CDR2 ANQGSEA come from the germline V gene. CDR3 region: CSVEDRGISNEQFF. CDR3 coding DNA: TGCAGCGTTGAAGATCGGGGGATCTCCAATGAGCAGTTCTTC.

There are many counts of this clonotype. The rearrangement uses TRBV20-1 and TRBJ2-3, with TRBD2 identical over 10 bases. Germline lookup yields CDR1 DFQATT and CDR2 SNEGSKA (reference sequence). The CDR3 totals 19 residues. Trimming removed 6 bases from V and 0 bases from J; junction bases left unmatched: 18. CDR3 in DNA: TGCAGTGCCCAAGTGTTTAGCGGGAGGCCCCAGCCTAGCACAGATACGCAGTATTTT. Amino acid sequence: CSAQVFSGRPQPSTDTQYF.

This clonotype appeared a few times. The chain joins TRBV5-1 to TRBJ2-1; D possibly matches TRBD1 or TRBD2 (5 bases each). Germline CDR1 and CDR2: SGHRS and YFSETQ. This CDR3 has 13 residues. Trimming took 0 bases from V and 10 from J, leaving 11 bases between them. This CDR3 reads CASSLASRGEQFF. The CDR3 DNA reads TGCGCCAGCAGCTTGGCCTCGAGGGGAGAGCAGTTCTTC.

This clonotype was seen repeatedly, ten times or more. This chain links TRBV28 with TRBJ1-2, with D possibly TRBD1 on 5 matching bases. The CDR3 extends over 15 amino acids. Germline CDR1 MDHEN, CDR2 SYDVKM. Trimming took 10 bases from V and 4 from J, leaving 22 bases between them. The CDR3 region has the DNA TGTGCCACCTCAAAGCAACGGGACGGGTTCTATGGCTACACCTTC. This encodes CATSKQRDGFYGYTF.

CDR3: CASSQDKGSTEAFF. In DNA, the CDR3 is TGCGCCAGCAGCCAAGATAAGGGGTCCACTGAAGCTTTCTTT. V usage is TRBV4-3 and J usage is TRBJ1-1; tentative D call: TRBD1 (5 bases). V was trimmed by 0 bases and J by 4 bases, leaving 9 bases between them. CDR3 size: 14 residues. Germline lookup yields CDR1 LGHNA and CDR2 YSLEER.

CDR3: CAWSVRPEAFF. The CDR3 nucleotides are TGTGCCTGGAGTGTTAGGCCTGAAGCTTTCTTT. J is TRBJ1-1 and V is TRBV30; D gene uncertain. V dropped 0 bases and J dropped 6 bases, with 5 bases sitting between them. Germline CDR1 and CDR2: GTSNPN and SVGIG (reference sequence). There are 11 residues in the CDR3.

This clonotype was counted at least ten times. This rearrangement joins TRBV6-5 to TRBJ2-5; 7 bases map to TRBD2. The trim removed 5 bases at V and 4 bases at J, leaving 19 bases unmatched. Germline values: CDR1 MNHEY, CDR2 SVGAGI. This CDR3 has 18 amino acids. The CDR3 DNA reads as TGTGCCAGCAGTACTTCCAGGACAACGACTAGCATGGTAGAGACCCAGTACTTC. Translated, it gives CASSTSRTTTSMVETQYF.

The table lists this clonotype with many counts. The chain is built from TRBV7-3 and TRBJ2-1; possible D gene TRBD1, 5 bases. Trimming took off 3 bases at V and 3 bases at J, with 6 bases between the two ends. The CDR3 loop spans 13 amino acids. The germline V gene encodes CDR1 SGHTA and CDR2 FQGTGA. CDR3 loop: CASSFDSYNEQFF. The DNA for the CDR3 is TGTGCCAGCAGCTTCGACAGCTACAATGAGCAGTTCTTC.

At least ten counts were recorded for this clonotype. V gene TRBV20-1 combines with J gene TRBJ2-1; D is unclear. Germline loops: CDR1 DFQATT, CDR2 SNEGSKA (reference sequence). The CDR3 runs to 13 residues. V was pared by 3 bases and J by 6 bases, with 12 bases between. The CDR3 DNA follows: TGCAGTGCTAGCCCCAATAGGGTCAATGAGCAGTTCTTC. Its translation is CSASPNRVNEQFF.

There are a few counts of this clonotype. The chain couples TRBV5-1 to TRBJ2-3; 8 positions agree with TRBD1. V lost 2 bases to trimming and J lost 0 bases; unmatched junction nucleotides: 5. Germline-derived CDR1 and CDR2 are SGHRS and YFSETQ. There are 16 residues in the CDR3. DNA of the CDR3: TGCGCCAGCAGCTTACAGGGGGGCCACAGCACAGATACGCAGTATTTT. It codes for CASSLQGGHSTDTQYF.

In this sample, this clonotype turned up many times. V and J are TRBV20-1 and TRBJ2-7; 8 bases match TRBD2. This CDR3 comprises 13 residues. Germline CDR1 DFQATT, CDR2 SNEGSKA (reference sequence). J lost 4 bases, V lost 5 bases, and 7 bases had no gene match. In DNA, the CDR3 is TGCAGTGCTGACGGGGGGGCCGAATACGAGCAGTACTTC. It codes for CSADGGAEYEQYF.

This clonotype was seen repeatedly, ten times or more. The chain uses TRBV7-9 and TRBJ1-6; D remains unclear. The CDR3 is made up of 15 amino acids. Germline CDR1 and CDR2: SEHNR and FQNEAQ (reference sequence). V was trimmed by 4 bases and J by 7 bases, leaving 14 bases between them. For the CDR3, the DNA is TGTGCCAGCAGCTCCGCTTCCCAGCGGAATTCACCCCTCCACTTT. This codes for CASSSASQRNSPLHF.

This clonotype has just a few counts. This rearrangement joins TRBV12-3 or TRBV12-4 to TRBJ2-3, with 8 bases lining up with TRBD2. The CDR3 sequence is 14 residues long. Trimming took 3 bases from V and 7 from J; bases not matched to a gene: 6. In DNA form, the CDR3 reads TGTGCCAGCAGTTTGTCGGGGGGGCGATATACGCAGTATTTT. Protein product: CASSLSGGRYTQYF.

Regarding this clonotype: One end of the junction does not line up with germline, which may come from a read error. The chain joins TRBV7-8 to TRBJ2-1; TRBD2 agrees at 8 bases. Germline-derived CDR1 and CDR2 are SGHVS and FQNEAQ. This CDR3 has 17 residues. The CDR3 loop is CASRLVSGGHPINEQFF. CDR3 bases: TGTGCCAGCAGGTTAGTCTCGGGAGGGCATCCAATCAATGAGCAGTTCTTC.

This clonotype was seen many times. The chain couples TRBV6-1 to TRBJ1-1, with 11 bases fitting TRBD1. J gave up 4 bases and V 6 bases, and 7 bases lay outside the gene matches. Germline CDR1 and CDR2: MNHNS and SASEGT. The CDR3 contains 15 residues. The CDR3 loop reads CASSPGQGAGTEAFF. For the CDR3, the DNA is TGTGCCAGCAGCCCTGGACAGGGGGCAGGCACTGAAGCTTTCTTT.

This clonotype was observed at least ten times. The junction and the germline gene differ at one end; a read error may be behind it. This chain uses TRBV7-2 with TRBJ1-2; unclear D gene. The germline V gene encodes CDR1 SGHTA and CDR2 FQGNSA. The length of the CDR3 is 11 residues. CDR3 coding DNA: TGTGCCAGCAGCCGTGCCGGGCGTTCATACTTC. Translating it yields CASSRAGRSYF.

The sample holds many counts of this clonotype. This chain joins TRBV4-3 and TRBJ1-1; 9 bases are shared with TRBD1. The length of the CDR3 is 18 residues. Germline loops: CDR1 LGHNA, CDR2 YSLEER. J lost 1 base, V lost 1 base, and 10 bases had no gene match. Written as DNA, the CDR3 is TGCGCCAGCAGCCAAGGTCTGACAGGGGGATGGACGAACACTGAAGCTTTCTTT. This translates into CASSQGLTGGWTNTEAFF.

This clonotype was detected a few times. The chain is built from TRBV7-9 and TRBJ1-2; no definite D call. The germline V gene has CDR1 SEHNR and CDR2 FQNEAQ (reference sequence). This CDR3 is 15 amino acids long. The V end was cut by 5 bases, the J end by 6 bases, with 19 bases between. The chain's CDR3 is CASSRRDGGWDGYTF. Here the CDR3 DNA reads TGTGCCAGCAGCCGGCGGGATGGAGGATGGGATGGCTACACCTTC.

The V call is TRBV28, the J call TRBJ2-7; D uncertain. The CDR3 runs to 12 residues. V shed 3 bases and J shed 3 bases, with 6 bases lying between them. Germline CDR1 reads MDHEN; CDR2 reads SYDVKM. CDR3 nucleotide sequence: TGTGCCAGCAGTTTTTCCGTCTACGAGCAGTACTTC. It codes for CASSFSVYEQYF.

The V call is TRBV20-1, the J call TRBJ2-5, with D maybe TRBD2 (7 bases). The ends were cut back, 7 bases at V and 3 bases at J, with 21 bases in the middle. This CDR3 is 15 amino acids long. The V gene's germline CDR1 is DFQATT and CDR2 SNEGSKA (reference sequence). The CDR3 DNA reads TGCAGTGTGGGGAGGGGGGCTAGCGAAAAAGAGACCCAGTACTTC. It encodes CSVGRGASEKETQYF.

This clonotype has ten or more counts. The genes are TRBV5-5 and TRBJ2-1; no firm D call. Germline V gene sequence: CDR1 SGHKS, CDR2 YYEKEE (reference sequence). CDR3 length: 16 residues. V was pared by 4 bases and J by 5 bases, with 19 bases between. DNA of the CDR3: TGTGCCAGCAGCCCCAACCCAGCCCGGACGAACAATGAGCAGTTCTTC. Protein product: CASSPNPARTNNEQFF.

The chain employs TRBV4-2 and TRBJ2-7; possibly TRBD1 or TRBD2 for D (5 bases each). Germline V gene lookup returns CDR1 LGHNA and CDR2 YNFKEQ. V lost 4 bases and J lost 3, with 13 bases in between. This CDR3 has 14 residues. CDR3 nucleotide sequence: TGTGCCAGCAGCCCGGGGCAGGGCTGCTACGAGCAGTACTTC. The encoded protein is CASSPGQGCYEQYF.

This clonotype was seen at least ten times. The chain couples TRBV4-1 to TRBJ2-1, with 11 nucleotides matching TRBD1. Trimming took 1 base from V and 6 from J; bases not matched to a gene: 5. Germline CDR1 reads MGHRA; CDR2 reads YSYEKL. This CDR3 comprises 16 residues. CDR3 amino acids: CASSQALGTGGNEQFF. Written as DNA, the CDR3 is TGCGCCAGCAGCCAAGCATTGGGGACAGGGGGCAATGAGCAGTTCTTC.

This clonotype was detected many times. The chain couples TRBV20-1 to TRBJ2-1, with 11 nucleotides matching TRBD1. Germline CDR1 reads DFQATT; CDR2 reads SNEGSKA (reference sequence). The CDR3 covers 15 residues. J gave up 8 bases and V 5 bases, and 11 bases lay outside the gene matches. The CDR3 protein is CSASRLGQGAYEQFF. CDR3 sequence (DNA): TGCAGTGCTTCCCGCCTAGGACAGGGGGCATATGAGCAGTTCTTC.

This clonotype occurred many times. In DNA, the CDR3 is TGTGCCAGCAGTCACGTCTCCTACGAGCAGTACTTC. It specifies CASSHVSYEQYF. The chain is built from TRBV6-2 or TRBV6-3 and TRBJ2-7; the D is unclear. CDR3 length equals 12 residues. Trimming removed 5 bases at V and 0 bases at J, with 5 bases between. Germline CDR1 and CDR2: MNHEY and SVGEGT.

V and J are TRBV12-3 or TRBV12-4 and TRBJ2-5; the D gene is possibly TRBD2 (5 bases). This CDR3 has 15 residues. The V end was cut by 2 bases, the J end by 5 bases, with 15 bases between. In nucleotides, the CDR3 is TGTGCCAGCAGTTTAATGACTGTGTCGGGGGAGACCCAGTACTTC. This gives the protein CASSLMTVSGETQYF.

This clonotype occurred many times. The V call is TRBV29-1, the J call TRBJ1-1; D might be TRBD1 (5 bases). The CDR3 is 14 residues long. V was pared by 6 bases and J by 4 bases, with 18 bases between. Germline CDR1 is SQVTM and CDR2 is ANQGSEA. The CDR3 DNA follows: TGCAGCGTCGATTTCACCGGGACGGGCACTGAAGCTTTCTTT. Encoded protein: CSVDFTGTGTEAFF.

This clonotype was counted many times. The V and J genes are TRBV4-3 and TRBJ1-2; no definite D call. The CDR3 is made up of 15 amino acids. V was pared by 3 bases and J by 3 bases, with 14 bases between. CDR1 is LGHNA and CDR2 is YSLEER in the germline V gene. The CDR3 nucleotides read TGCGCCAGCAGCCAGACGCCGGCGACCTACTATGGCTACACCTTC. It codes for CASSQTPATYYGYTF.

This clonotype was recorded at least ten times. This chain uses TRBV20-1 with TRBJ2-5; a weak D match, TRBD2 (5 bases). Germline CDR1 and CDR2: DFQATT and SNEGSKA (reference sequence). V lost 0 bases, J lost 1 base, and 12 bases lay in between. CDR3 size: 15 residues. CDR3: CSARDWSDFQETQYF. CDR3 bases: TGCAGTGCTAGAGATTGGTCGGACTTCCAAGAGACCCAGTACTTC.

This clonotype turned up a few times. V usage is TRBV27 and J usage is TRBJ2-7; the match to TRBD2 covers 8 bases. CDR1 and CDR2 from the germline V gene are MNHEY and SMNVEV (reference sequence). V was clipped by 5 bases and J by 2 bases; unmatched bases: 17. The CDR3 length is 18 residues. The CDR3 is CASSHSPLTSGATYEQYF. The CDR3 coding sequence is TGTGCCAGCAGTCATAGCCCACTAACTAGCGGTGCGACCTACGAGCAGTACTTC.